This is a list of T cell receptor beta chains from one sample in a study of blood T cell repertoires in COVID-19. TCRdb's table, derived via immunoSEQ multiplex PCR, lists solely in-frame clones and lacks some. The data contain about 170,000 clones, just under 85% of them singletons. Material for sequencing was peripheral blood. The receptors here all came from a woman aged 80 or over with COVID-19, enrolled during active disease. The CDR3 runs from the conserved cysteine through the conserved F or W. The order of the fields is clone size, V gene, J gene, D gene, CDR3 protein, CDR3 DNA. The D gene is left open where the match is weak. Clone size is stated in some rows and not others, as once, few, many or a class when expanded.

>NA|TRBV5-1|TRBJ2-1|NA
CASSFLIASSYNEQFF
TGCGCCAGCAGCTTCCTAATTGCTAGCTCCTACAATGAGCAGTTCTTC
>once|TRBV1|TRBJ2-3|NA
CTSSQDSPELAGGDTQYF
TGCACCAGCAGCCAAGACTCTCCGGAACTAGCGGGAGGAGATACGCAGTATTTT
>NA|TRBV19|TRBJ1-5|NA
CASSIGGDGACGNQPQHF
TGTGCCAGTAGTATAGGGGGGGACGGGGCTTGTGGCAATCAGCCCCAGCATTTT
>NA|TRBV14|TRBJ1-1|NA
CASSQEGLGSTEAFF
TGTGCCAGCAGCCAAGAGGGGCTGGGCTCCACTGAAGCTTTCTTT
>NA|TRBV5-1|TRBJ2-7|TRBD1
CASSPKDRSSYEQYF
TGCGCCAGCAGCCCTAAGGACAGGAGCTCCTACGAGCAGTACTTC
>NA|TRBV5-4|TRBJ2-5|NA
CASSSGVPGFQETQYF
TGTGCCAGCAGCTCAGGGGTTCCCGGGTTCCAAGAGACCCAGTACTTC
>NA|TRBV19|TRBJ1-1|TRBD1
CASRRGQTNTEAFF
TGTGCCAGTAGGAGGGGACAGACGAACACTGAAGCTTTCTTT
>NA|TRBV9|TRBJ2-1|TRBD2
CASTPGGRADEQFF
TGTGCCAGCACCCCCGGCGGGAGGGCCGACGAGCAGTTCTTC
>NA|TRBV2|TRBJ1-6|NA
CASNLAHNSPLHF
TGTGCCAGCAATTTAGCGCATAATTCACCCCTCCACTTT
>NA|TRBV12-3/TRBV12-4|TRBJ2-1|NA
CASSPTSSNEQFF
TGTGCCAGCAGCCCGACTAGTAGCAATGAGCAGTTCTTC
>NA|TRBV12-5|TRBJ2-7|TRBD1
CASGPRTGESYEQYF
TGTGCTAGTGGTCCCCGGACAGGGGAATCCTACGAGCAGTACTTC
>NA|TRBV2|TRBJ2-5|NA
CASSVEGRQETQYF
TGTGCCAGCAGTGTTGAGGGTAGACAAGAGACCCAGTACTTC
>NA|TRBV2|TRBJ1-1|NA
CASRSEGALNTEAFF
TGTGCCAGCAGATCCGAAGGAGCCCTGAACACTGAAGCTTTCTTT
>NA|TRBV4-1|TRBJ1-4|NA
CASSQGWLGTGNEKLFF
TGCGCCAGCAGCCAAGGATGGTTGGGTACCGGGAATGAAAAACTGTTTTTT
>few|TRBV2|TRBJ2-2|TRBD1
CASGRRGRQGASGELFF
TGTGCCAGCGGTCGGAGGGGGCGACAGGGGGCGTCCGGGGAGCTGTTTTTT
>NA|TRBV5-4|TRBJ2-5|TRBD2
CASSPGTSRTETQYF
TGTGCCAGCAGCCCCGGGACTAGTCGGACGGAGACCCAGTACTTC
>once|TRBV19|TRBJ1-5|NA
CASSQVGGGYQPQHF
TGTGCCAGTAGCCAAGTTGGTGGGGGGTATCAGCCCCAGCATTTT
>few|TRBV2|TRBJ1-5|TRBD1
CASAPGTGGQPQHF
TGTGCCAGCGCTCCCGGGACAGGGGGTCAGCCCCAGCATTTT
>NA|TRBV7-7|TRBJ2-1|NA
CASSLESGNEQFF
TGTGCTAGCAGCTTAGAATCGGGGAATGAGCAGTTCTTC
>NA|TRBV6-6|TRBJ2-7|TRBD1
CASSYDRDYEQYF
TGTGCCAGCAGTTATGACAGGGACTACGAGCAGTACTTC
>NA|TRBV11-2|TRBJ1-2|NA
CASRQQGRDYGYTF
TGTGCCAGCAGACAACAGGGTCGGGACTATGGCTACACCTTC
>few|TRBV6-5|TRBJ2-1|NA
CASTESLYNEQFF
TGTGCCAGCACCGAGTCCCTATACAATGAGCAGTTCTTC
>NA|TRBV5-1|TRBJ1-1|NA
CASSAEGPEAFF
TGCGCCAGCAGCGCCGAGGGCCCGGAAGCTTTCTTT
>NA|TRBV7-9|TRBJ2-7|NA
CASSSEARSGEQYF
TGTGCCAGCAGCTCCGAAGCCCGAAGCGGCGAGCAGTACTTC
>NA|TRBV9|TRBJ2-2|TRBD2
CASSTGTSDAGELFF
TGTGCCAGCAGTACCGGGACTAGCGATGCCGGGGAGCTGTTTTTT
>NA|TRBV10-3|TRBJ2-1|TRBD2
CAAQPPGGGHNEQFF
TGTGCCGCCCAGCCACCGGGAGGTGGACACAATGAGCAGTTCTTC
>NA|TRBV5-1|TRBJ2-2|TRBD1
CASSEGQPNTGELFF
TGCGCCAGCAGTGAGGGACAGCCGAACACCGGGGAGCTGTTTTTT
>NA|TRBV6-5|TRBJ2-3|TRBD1
CASSIDRATDTQYF
TGTGCCAGCAGTATAGACAGGGCCACAGATACGCAGTATTTT
>NA|TRBV9|TRBJ1-1|NA
CASSVGSGNEAFF
TGTGCCAGCAGCGTAGGGTCGGGGAATGAAGCTTTCTTT
>few|TRBV28|TRBJ2-7|NA
CASRQPNAGSSYEQYF
TGTGCCAGCAGACAACCTAATGCAGGGTCTTCCTACGAGCAGTACTTC
>NA|TRBV19|TRBJ2-2|NA
CASSTTGGDTGELFF
TGTGCCAGTAGTACCACAGGGGGGGACACCGGGGAGCTGTTTTTT
>NA|TRBV7-7|TRBJ2-3|TRBD2
CASSPGAGLVGDTQYF
TGTGCTAGCAGCCCTGGGGCGGGACTAGTGGGGGATACGCAGTATTTT
>once|TRBV6-5|TRBJ1-6|TRBD1
CASSRGPDSPLHF
TGTGCCAGCAGCAGGGGGCCTGATTCACCCCTCCACTTT
>NA|TRBV13|TRBJ1-5|NA
CASSSRDSNQPQHF
TGTGCCAGCAGCTCCCGGGATAGCAATCAGCCCCAGCATTTT
>NA|TRBV5-1|TRBJ2-5|NA
CASSLHRETQYF
TGCGCCAGCAGCCTCCATCGGGAGACCCAGTACTTC